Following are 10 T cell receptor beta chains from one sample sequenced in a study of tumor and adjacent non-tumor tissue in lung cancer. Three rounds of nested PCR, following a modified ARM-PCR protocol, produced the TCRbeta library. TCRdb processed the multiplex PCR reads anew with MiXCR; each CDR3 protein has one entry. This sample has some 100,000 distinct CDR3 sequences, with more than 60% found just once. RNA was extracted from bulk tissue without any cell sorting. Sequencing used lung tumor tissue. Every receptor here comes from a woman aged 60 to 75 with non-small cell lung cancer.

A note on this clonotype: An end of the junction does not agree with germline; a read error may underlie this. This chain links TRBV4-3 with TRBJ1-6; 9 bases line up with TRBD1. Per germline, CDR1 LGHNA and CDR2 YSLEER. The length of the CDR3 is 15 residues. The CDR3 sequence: CSSIFGQGNNSPLHF. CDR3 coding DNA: TGCTCCAGCATCTTCGGACAGGGGAATAATTCACCCCTCCACTTT.

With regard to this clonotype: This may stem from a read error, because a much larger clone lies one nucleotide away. CDR3 nucleotide sequence: TGTGCCAGCATTTCCCCCACAGATACGCAGTATTTT. Amino acids: CASISPTDTQYF. V and J are TRBV6-6 and TRBJ2-3; no clear D. Germline-derived CDR1 and CDR2 are MNHNY and SVGAGI (reference sequence). The CDR3 is made up of 12 amino acids. Deletions cut 7 bases from V and 2 bases from J, with 7 bases between.

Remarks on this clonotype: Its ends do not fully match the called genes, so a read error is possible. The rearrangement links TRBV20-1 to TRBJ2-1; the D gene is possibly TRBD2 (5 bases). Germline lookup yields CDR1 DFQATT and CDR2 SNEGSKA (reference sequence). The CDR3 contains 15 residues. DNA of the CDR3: TGCAGTGCTAGAGATGACTACCGCTCCTACAATGAGCAATTCTTC. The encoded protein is CSARDDYRSYNEQFF.

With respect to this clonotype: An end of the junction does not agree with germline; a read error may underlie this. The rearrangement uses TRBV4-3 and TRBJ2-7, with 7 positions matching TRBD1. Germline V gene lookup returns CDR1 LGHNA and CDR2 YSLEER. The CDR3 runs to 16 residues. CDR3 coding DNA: TGTACCAGCAGCCAAGATTATGATGACAGGGTCGACGAGCAGTACTTC. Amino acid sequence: CTSSQDYDDRVDEQYF.

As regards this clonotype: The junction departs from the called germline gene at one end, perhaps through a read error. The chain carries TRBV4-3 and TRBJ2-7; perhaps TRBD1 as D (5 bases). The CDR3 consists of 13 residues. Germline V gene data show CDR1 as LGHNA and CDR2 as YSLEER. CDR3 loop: CTSSQDRGYEQYF. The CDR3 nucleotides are TGCACCAGTAGCCAAGATAGGGGTTACGAGCAGTACTTC.

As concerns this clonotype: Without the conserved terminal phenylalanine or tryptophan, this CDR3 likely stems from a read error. The CDR3 bases are TGTGACAGCAGTTACGAAATGGGCGGACCAATGAACACTGAAGCTTTCATT. The encoded protein is CDSSYEMGGPMNTEAFI. The chain couples TRBV6-2 or TRBV6-3 to TRBJ1-1; D remains ambiguous. Germline CDR1 MNHEY, CDR2 SVGEGT. The CDR3 extends over 17 amino acids.

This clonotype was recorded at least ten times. The CDR3 sequence: CASSYSNGVYYEQYF. In nucleotides, the CDR3 is TGTGCCAGCAGTTACTCTAACGGGGTTTACTACGAGCAGTACTTC. The chain uses TRBV6-5 and TRBJ2-7, with a possible D match to TRBD2 (5 bases). Germline CDR1 MNHEY, CDR2 SVGAGI. V lost 0 bases and J 3 bases, leaving 12 bases between the germline ends. The CDR3 contains 15 residues.

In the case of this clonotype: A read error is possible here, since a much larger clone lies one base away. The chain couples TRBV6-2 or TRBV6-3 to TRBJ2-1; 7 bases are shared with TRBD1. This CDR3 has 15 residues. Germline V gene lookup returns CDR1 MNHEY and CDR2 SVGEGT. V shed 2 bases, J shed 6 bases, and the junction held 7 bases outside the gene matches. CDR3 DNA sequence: TGTGCCAGCAGTTACGATGACAGGGTAGTCAATGAGCAGTTCTTC. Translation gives CASSYDDRVVNEQFF.

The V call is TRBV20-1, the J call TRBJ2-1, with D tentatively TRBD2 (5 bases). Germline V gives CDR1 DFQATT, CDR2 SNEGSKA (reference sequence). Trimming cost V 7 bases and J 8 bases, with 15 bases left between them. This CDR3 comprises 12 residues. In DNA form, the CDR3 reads TGCAGTGTCAGAGGGAGCTCGGATGAGCAGTTCTTC. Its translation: CSVRGSSDEQFF.

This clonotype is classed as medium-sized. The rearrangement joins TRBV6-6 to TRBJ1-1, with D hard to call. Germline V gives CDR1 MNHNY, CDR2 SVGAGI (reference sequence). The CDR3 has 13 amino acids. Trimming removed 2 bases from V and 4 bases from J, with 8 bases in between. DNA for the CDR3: TGTGCCAGCAGTTACCCGGACGGCACTGAAGCTTTCTTT. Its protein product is CASSYPDGTEAFF.